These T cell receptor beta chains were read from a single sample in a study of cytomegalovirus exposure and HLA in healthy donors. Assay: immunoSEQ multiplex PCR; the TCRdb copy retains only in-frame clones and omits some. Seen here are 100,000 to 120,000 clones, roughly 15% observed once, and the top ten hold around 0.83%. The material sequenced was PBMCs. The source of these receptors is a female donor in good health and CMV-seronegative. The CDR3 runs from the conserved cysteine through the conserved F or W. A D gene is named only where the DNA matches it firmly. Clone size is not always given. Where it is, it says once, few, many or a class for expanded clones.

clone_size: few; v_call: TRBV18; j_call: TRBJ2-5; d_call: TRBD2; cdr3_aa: CASSPSIAGTYQETQYF; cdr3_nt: TGTGCCAGCTCACCTTCCATAGCGGGGACGTACCAAGAGACCCAGTACTTC
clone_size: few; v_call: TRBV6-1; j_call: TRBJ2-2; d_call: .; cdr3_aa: CASSEVLGDTYTGELFF; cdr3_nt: TGTGCCAGCAGTGAAGTTTTGGGAGACACGTACACCGGGGAGCTGTTTTTT
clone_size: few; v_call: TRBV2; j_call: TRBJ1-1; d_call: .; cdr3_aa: CASSAARGNTEAFF; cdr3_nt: TGTGCCAGCAGTGCGGCCAGGGGAAACACTGAAGCTTTCTTT
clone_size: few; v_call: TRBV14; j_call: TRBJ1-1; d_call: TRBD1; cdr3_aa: CASSRQGPHPEAFF; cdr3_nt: TGTGCCAGCAGCCGACAGGGACCACACCCTGAAGCTTTCTTT
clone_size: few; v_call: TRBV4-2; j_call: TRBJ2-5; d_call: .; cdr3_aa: CASSQDLQGGIETQYF; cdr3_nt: TGTGCCAGCAGCCAAGATCTGCAGGGGGGTATAGAGACCCAGTACTTC
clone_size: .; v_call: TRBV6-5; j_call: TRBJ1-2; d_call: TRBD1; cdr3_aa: CASSYGTGGAGYGYTF; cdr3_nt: TGTGCCAGCAGTTACGGAACAGGGGGCGCTGGCTATGGCTACACCTTC
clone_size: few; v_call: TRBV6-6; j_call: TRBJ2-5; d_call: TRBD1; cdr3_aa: CASSYSRDRVSETQYF; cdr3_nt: TGTGCCAGCAGTTACTCCCGGGACAGGGTAAGTGAGACCCAGTACTTC
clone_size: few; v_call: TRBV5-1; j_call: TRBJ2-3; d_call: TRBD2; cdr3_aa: CASNSGASTDTQYF; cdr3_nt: TGCGCCAGCAATAGCGGGGCAAGCACAGATACGCAGTATTTT
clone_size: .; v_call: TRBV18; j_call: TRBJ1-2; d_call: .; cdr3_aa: CASSPPNRNDYGYTF; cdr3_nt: TGTGCCAGCTCACCCCCTAACAGGAATGACTATGGCTACACCTTC
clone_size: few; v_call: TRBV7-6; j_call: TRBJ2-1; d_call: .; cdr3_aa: CASSLEGGYNEQFF; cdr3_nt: TGTGCCAGCAGCTTAGAGGGGGGGTACAATGAGCAGTTCTTC
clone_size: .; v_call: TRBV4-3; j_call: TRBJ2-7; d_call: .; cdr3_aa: CASSQGLEYEQYF; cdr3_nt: TGCGCCAGCAGCCAAGGGCTAGAATACGAGCAGTACTTC
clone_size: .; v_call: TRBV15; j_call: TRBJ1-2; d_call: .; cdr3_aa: CATSRDRLQTEANYGYTF; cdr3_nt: TGTGCCACCAGCAGAGATCGACTTCAGACAGAAGCTAACTATGGCTACACCTTC
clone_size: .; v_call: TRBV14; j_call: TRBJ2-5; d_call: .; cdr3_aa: CASSQVGRATQYF; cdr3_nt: TGTGCCAGCAGCCAAGTTGGGCGAGCGACCCAGTACTTC
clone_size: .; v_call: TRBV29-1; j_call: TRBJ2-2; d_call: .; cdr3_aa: CSVGQGPGELFF; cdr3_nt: TGCAGCGTTGGGCAGGGGCCCGGGGAGCTGTTTTTT
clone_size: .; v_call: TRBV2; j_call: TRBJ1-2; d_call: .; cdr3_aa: CASSEAETVLANYGYTF; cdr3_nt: TGTGCCAGCAGTGAAGCTGAAACGGTCTTAGCTAACTATGGCTACACCTTC
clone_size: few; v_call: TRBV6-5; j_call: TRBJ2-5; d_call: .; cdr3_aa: CASRENPKSTQYF; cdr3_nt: TGTGCCAGCAGGGAGAATCCCAAGAGTACCCAGTACTTC
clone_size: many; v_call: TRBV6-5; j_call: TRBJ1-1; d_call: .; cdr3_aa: CASSWGQTGNTEAFF; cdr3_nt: TGTGCCAGCAGTTGGGGACAAACAGGGAACACTGAAGCTTTCTTT
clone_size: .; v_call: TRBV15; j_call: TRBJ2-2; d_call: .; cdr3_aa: CATSREQILKNTGELFF; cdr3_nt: TGTGCCACCAGCAGAGAGCAGATACTAAAGAACACCGGGGAGCTGTTTTTT
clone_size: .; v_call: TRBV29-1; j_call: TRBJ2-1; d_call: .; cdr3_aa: CSLTLGAPNEQFF; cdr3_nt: TGCAGTCTAACACTTGGGGCTCCAAATGAGCAGTTCTTC
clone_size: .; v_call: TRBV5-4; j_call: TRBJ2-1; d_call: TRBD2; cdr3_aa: CASSLAVAGGPPKFF; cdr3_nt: TGTGCCAGCAGCTTGGCCGTAGCGGGGGGGCCCCCCAAGTTCTTC
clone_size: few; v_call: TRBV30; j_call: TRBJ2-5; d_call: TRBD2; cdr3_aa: CAWSVLAGVQETQYF; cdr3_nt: TGTGCCTGGAGTGTCCTAGCGGGCGTCCAAGAGACCCAGTACTTC
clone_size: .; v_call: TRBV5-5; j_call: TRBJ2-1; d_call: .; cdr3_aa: CASSSRDIEQFF; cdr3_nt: TGTGCCAGCAGCTCCAGAGACATTGAGCAGTTCTTC
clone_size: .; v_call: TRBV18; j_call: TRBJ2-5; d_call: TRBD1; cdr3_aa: CASSPLGPGLQGIRETQYF; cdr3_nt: TGTGCCAGCTCACCACTTGGCCCAGGCCTACAGGGGATTAGGGAGACCCAGTACTTC
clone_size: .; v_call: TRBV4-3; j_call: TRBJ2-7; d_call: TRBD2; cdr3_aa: CASSQDGLAGDEQYF; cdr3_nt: TGCGCCAGCAGCCAAGATGGACTAGCGGGGGACGAGCAGTACTTC
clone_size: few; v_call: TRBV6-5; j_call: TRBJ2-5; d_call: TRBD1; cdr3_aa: CASSYRGGGTETQYF; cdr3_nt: TGTGCCAGCAGCTACAGGGGCGGCGGCACCGAGACCCAGTACTTC
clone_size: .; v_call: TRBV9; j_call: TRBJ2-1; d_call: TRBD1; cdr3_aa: CASSVADRSYNEQFF; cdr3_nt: TGTGCCAGCAGCGTAGCGGACAGGTCCTACAATGAGCAGTTCTTC
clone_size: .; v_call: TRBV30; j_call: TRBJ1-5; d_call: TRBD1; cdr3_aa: CARKTGASNQPQHF; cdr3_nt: TGTGCCCGCAAGACAGGGGCGTCGAATCAGCCCCAGCATTTT
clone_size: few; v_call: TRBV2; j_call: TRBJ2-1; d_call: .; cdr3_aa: CASSGGPYNEQFF; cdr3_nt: TGTGCCAGCAGTGGGGGGCCCTACAATGAGCAGTTCTTC
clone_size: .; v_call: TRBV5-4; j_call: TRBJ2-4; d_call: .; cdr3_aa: CASSLAGVAKNIQYF; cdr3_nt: TGTGCCAGCAGCTTGGCGGGGGTAGCCAAAAACATTCAGTACTTC
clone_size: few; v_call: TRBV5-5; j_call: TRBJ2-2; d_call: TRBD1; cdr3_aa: CASSLRRQGRLTGELFF; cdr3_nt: TGTGCCAGCAGCTTACGACGACAGGGTAGACTCACCGGGGAGCTGTTTTTT
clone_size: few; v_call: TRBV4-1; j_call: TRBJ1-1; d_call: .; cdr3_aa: CASSPYLNTEAFF; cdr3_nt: TGCGCCAGCAGCCCCTACCTGAACACTGAAGCTTTCTTT
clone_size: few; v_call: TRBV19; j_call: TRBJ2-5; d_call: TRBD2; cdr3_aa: CASSIDPGTSGTQTQYF; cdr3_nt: TGTGCCAGTAGTATAGATCCCGGGACTAGCGGGACACAGACCCAGTACTTC